This T cell receptor beta chain is from a study of T cell changes during pregnancy in multiple sclerosis. V gave up 2 bases and J gave up 10 bases, with 10 bases separating them. The V gene's germline CDR1 is SGHRS and CDR2 YFSETQ. The CDR3 spans 12 residues. Assay used: immunoSEQ multiplex PCR; TCRdb lists only in-frame clones, some missing. This repertoire shows about 41,000 clones, around 92% found once; its top ten account for 8.1%. This receptor was taken from a female donor with multiple sclerosis, enrolled in a pregnancy study. This chain uses TRBV5-1 with TRBJ2-1; D call uncertain. Sequenced here: CD8+ T cells from peripheral blood mononuclear cells, sampled in the third trimester of pregnancy. The CDR3, as DNA: TGCGCCAGCAGCTTCGGAGAGAGCGAGCAGTTCTTC. Translation: CASSFGESEQFF.